These 27 T cell receptor beta chains came from one sample sequenced in a study of long-term antiretroviral therapy in people with HIV. Sequencing used immunoSEQ v3.0 at survey level. The method was immunoSEQ multiplex PCR; TCRdb's version includes in-frame clones alone and lacks a portion of them. Here the sample spans some 40,000 clones, over 80% being singletons. The source material was unsorted PBMCs, sampled 1 year after starting antiretroviral therapy. These receptors all come from a young man with HIV.

The chain carries TRBV7-9 and TRBJ2-1, with unresolved D. The CDR3 sequence is 14 residues long. With 4 bases removed from V and 6 bases from J, the gap between germline ends came to 13 bases. Germline-derived CDR1 and CDR2 are SEHNR and FQNEAQ (reference sequence). CDR3 nucleotide sequence: TGTGCCAGCAGCTCCCCGGGCCTAGTCAATGAGCAGTTCTTC. Translation: CASSSPGLVNEQFF. Variable domain in full (rest from reference TRBV7-9 and TRBJ2-1): DTGVSQNPRHKITKRGQNVTFRCDPISEHNRLYWYRQTLGQGPEFLTYFQNEAQLEKSRLLSDRFSAERPKGSFSTLEIQRTEQGDSAMYLCASSSPGLVNEQFFGPGTRLTVL.

This clone has only a few counts. The chain combines TRBV11-2 with TRBJ2-1, with 7 bases identical to TRBD1. V shed 0 bases and J 3 bases; nucleotides not matched to a gene: 2. Germline V gives CDR1 SGHAT, CDR2 FQNNGV. The CDR3 loop spans 15 amino acids. The CDR3 nucleotides read TGTGCCAGCAGCTTAGAACAGGGGATCTACAATGAGCAGTTCTTC. Translating gives CASSLEQGIYNEQFF.

This clone was detected only once. The CDR3 nucleotides are TGCAGCGTTGTAGCCAAAAACATTCAGTACTTC. This translates into CSVVAKNIQYF. The genes are TRBV29-1 and TRBJ2-4; no clear D. Trimming removed 4 bases at V and 0 bases at J, with 1 base between. CDR1 SQVTM and CDR2 ANQGSEA come from the germline V gene. This CDR3 has 11 residues.

V gene TRBV7-9 combines with J gene TRBJ2-5; TRBD1 or TRBD2 may be the D gene (7 bases each). Trimming shortened V by 5 bases and J by 4 bases, and 17 bases separated the two germline ends. This CDR3 comprises 15 residues. The germline CDR1 and CDR2 sequences are SEHNR and FQNEAQ (reference sequence). The CDR3 region has the DNA TGTGCCAGCAGCCCCCCTCTCAGGGGGGGAGAGACCCAGTACTTC. This gives the protein CASSPPLRGGETQYF.

The chain has TRBV5-4 and TRBJ1-1, with D possibly matching TRBD1 (5 bases). Germline-derived CDR1 and CDR2 are SGHNT and YYREEE (reference sequence). V lost 6 bases and J lost 3, with 9 bases in between. This CDR3 contains 12 residues. CDR3 in amino acids: CASTRGDTEAFF. The CDR3 nucleotides read TGTGCCAGCACCCGGGGGGACACTGAAGCTTTCTTT.

The chain links TRBV11-1 to TRBJ2-2; TRBD2 matches 9 bases. With V trimmed by 3 bases and J by 5 bases, 4 bases remained unmatched. CDR1 and CDR2 from the germline V gene are SGHAT and FQDESV (reference sequence). This CDR3 spans 15 amino acids. CDR3 residues: CASSFLTSGTGELFF. CDR3 DNA sequence: TGTGCCAGCAGCTTTTTGACTAGCGGTACCGGGGAGCTGTTTTTT.

Here the CDR3 DNA reads TGTGCCAGCAGCCCCGAACAAAAACCGGGACTAGCGGGAGCAGCTCAGATCTACGAGCAGTACTTC. Amino acid sequence: CASSPEQKPGLAGAAQIYEQYF. The V call is TRBV9, the J call TRBJ2-7; 14 positions agree with TRBD2. The CDR3 contains 22 residues. V shed 4 bases, J shed 3 bases, and the junction held 24 bases outside the gene matches. Germline loops: CDR1 SGDLS, CDR2 YYNGEE.

This clone has a single count. V gene TRBV5-1 combines with J gene TRBJ2-1; a possible D gene is TRBD1 (5 bases). V lost 5 bases, J lost 0 bases, and 12 bases lay in between. The CDR3 is made up of 15 amino acids. The V gene's germline CDR1 is SGHRS and CDR2 YFSETQ. DNA of the CDR3: TGCGCCAGCAGGTTAGGGGTAAGCTCCTACAATGAGCAGTTCTTC. Its translation: CASRLGVSSYNEQFF.

This chain connects TRBV2 to TRBJ2-7; 15 bases are a match to TRBD2. V lost 4 bases, J lost 5 bases, and 12 bases stayed unmatched. This CDR3 is 18 amino acids long. Germline loops: CDR1 SNHLY, CDR2 FYNNEI. CDR3 in amino acids: CASSVGLRTSGRAHEQYF. The CDR3 region has the DNA TGTGCCAGCAGTGTGGGACTTCGGACTAGCGGGAGGGCCCACGAGCAGTACTTC.

The V and J genes are TRBV2 and TRBJ2-2; TRBD1 agrees at 7 bases. The CDR3 loop spans 14 amino acids. Germline loops: CDR1 SNHLY, CDR2 FYNNEI. The V and J ends lost 8 bases and 6 bases, in that order; junction bases with no gene match: 9. For the CDR3, the DNA is TGTGCCAGCGCAGACAGGGTTTGGGCCGGGGAGCTGTTTTTT. It yields the protein CASADRVWAGELFF.

V usage is TRBV18 and J usage is TRBJ1-2; TRBD1 agrees at 7 bases. The CDR3 runs to 13 residues. The trim removed 6 bases at V and 7 bases at J, leaving 8 bases unmatched. Germline CDR1 KGHSH, CDR2 LQKENI. In nucleotides, the CDR3 is TGTGCCAGCTCCCCAACAGGGGAGGGTGGCTACACCTTC. It yields the protein CASSPTGEGGYTF.

This clone has just one count. V usage is TRBV6-5 and J usage is TRBJ2-7; the D gene is possibly TRBD2 (5 bases). Germline V CDR1 and CDR2: MNHEY, SVGAGI. V lost 5 bases and J lost 3, with 11 bases in between. This CDR3 is built from 13 residues. CDR3 region: CASSREGFYEQYF. In nucleotides, the CDR3 is TGTGCCAGCAGTCGGGAAGGTTTCTACGAGCAGTACTTC.

The chain recombines TRBV7-9 with TRBJ2-5, with D possibly matching TRBD1 (6 bases). Deletions cut 5 bases from V and 7 bases from J, with 20 bases between. The germline CDR1 and CDR2 sequences are SEHNR and FQNEAQ (reference sequence). The CDR3 is 15 residues long. The DNA of the CDR3 is TGTGCCAGCAGCCATCAGGGGCTAGGTGTTGGGACCCAGTACTTC. Encoded protein: CASSHQGLGVGTQYF.

V is TRBV29-1 and J is TRBJ2-7; possibly TRBD2 for D (6 bases). CDR3 length: 12 residues. CDR1 and CDR2 (germline): SQVTM, ANQGSEA. The ends were cut back, 5 bases at V and 4 bases at J, with 12 bases in the middle. CDR3 bases: TGCAGCGTTAACGGGGGAGGATACGAGCAGTACTTC. It yields the protein CSVNGGGYEQYF.

This rearrangement joins TRBV5-1 to TRBJ1-5; 9 bases are shared with TRBD1. In germline, CDR1 is SGHRS, CDR2 YFSETQ. The CDR3 spans 14 residues. Trimming removed 4 bases from V and 4 bases from J; junction bases left unmatched: 3. The CDR3 reads CASSRTGENQPQHF. For the CDR3, the DNA is TGCGCCAGCAGCCGGACAGGGGAAAATCAGCCCCAGCATTTT.

This chain joins TRBV11-2 and TRBJ2-2; D is uncertain. Per germline, CDR1 SGHAT and CDR2 FQNNGV. Trimming took off 7 bases at V and 1 base at J, with 7 bases between the two ends. This CDR3 spans 13 amino acids. Here the CDR3 reads CASTYGNTGELFF. DNA for the CDR3: TGTGCCAGCACCTACGGGAACACCGGGGAGCTGTTTTTT.

V usage is TRBV4-3 and J usage is TRBJ2-1; TRBD2 might be the D (6 bases). V lost 3 bases and J lost 2, with 14 bases in between. Per germline, CDR1 LGHNA and CDR2 YSLEER. This CDR3 contains 16 residues. The chain's CDR3 is CASSQARGETYNEQFF. The CDR3 bases are TGCGCCAGCAGCCAGGCACGCGGGGAGACCTACAATGAGCAGTTCTTC.

This clone was picked up a small number of times. The chain recombines TRBV19 with TRBJ2-1, with D unresolved. The germline CDR1 and CDR2 sequences are LNHDA and SQIVND (reference sequence). Trimming removed 3 bases at V and 1 base at J, with 7 bases between. The length of the CDR3 is 14 residues. CDR3 amino acids: CASSIVGSYNEQFF. CDR3 bases: TGTGCCAGTAGTATCGTGGGTTCCTACAATGAGCAGTTCTTC.

This chain connects TRBV5-4 to TRBJ1-1; a weak D match, TRBD1 (6 bases). Trimming removed 7 bases from V and 4 bases from J, with 14 bases in between. The germline CDR1 and CDR2 sequences are SGHNT and YYREEE (reference sequence). The CDR3 is 13 amino acids. The CDR3 spells CASSRPGVTEAFF. CDR3 coding DNA: TGTGCCAGCTCAAGGCCAGGGGTCACTGAAGCTTTCTTT.

The J gene is TRBJ2-7, the V gene TRBV4-1, with D maybe TRBD1 (7 bases). This CDR3 has 19 amino acids. Trimming pared 1 base from V and 3 bases from J, leaving 25 bases between. Germline V gene data show CDR1 as MGHRA and CDR2 as YSYEKL. The CDR3 DNA follows: TGCGCCAGCAGCCAAGTCCAACTGCGGGGCCCGGGACAGCTCTACGAGCAGTACTTC. This translates into CASSQVQLRGPGQLYEQYF.

The rearrangement links TRBV5-1 to TRBJ1-1; D perhaps matches TRBD1 (5 bases). With 0 bases removed from V and 1 base from J, the gap between germline ends came to 7 bases. The CDR3 runs 14 residues. Germline V gene sequence: CDR1 SGHRS, CDR2 YFSETQ. The CDR3 sequence: CASSLDRPNTEAFF. As DNA, the CDR3 is TGCGCCAGCAGCTTGGACAGGCCGAACACTGAAGCTTTCTTT.

There are a few counts of this clone. V is TRBV7-9 and J is TRBJ2-5; TRBD1 matches at 7 bases. V shed 5 bases and J 5 bases; nucleotides not matched to a gene: 8. This CDR3 has 14 residues. The germline V gene encodes CDR1 SEHNR and CDR2 FQNEAQ (reference sequence). In DNA form, the CDR3 reads TGTGCCAGCAGCGAGACAGGGTCGGGGGAGACCCAGTACTTC. Its translation: CASSETGSGETQYF.

In this sample, this clone turned up a few times. The CDR3, as DNA: TGTGCCAGCAGTGACGAAACTAGCGGTGTCAATGAGCAGTTCTTC. As protein: CASSDETSGVNEQFF. The chain carries TRBV6-4 and TRBJ2-1; 8 nucleotides line up with TRBD2. Looked up from germline, CDR1 is MRHNA and CDR2 is SNTAGT. The junction had 6 bases not matched to a gene; V was cut back by 2 bases and J by 6 bases. This CDR3 region has 15 residues.

The chain employs TRBV25-1 and TRBJ1-6; no reliable D call. V was cut by 8 bases and J by 8 bases, with 13 bases left in between. This CDR3 spans 13 amino acids. CDR1 is MGHDK and CDR2 is SYGVNS in the germline V gene. CDR3 sequence: CASSLGLYSPLHF. The CDR3 region has the DNA TGTGCCAGCTCCTTAGGTCTCTATTCACCCCTCCACTTT.

This chain links TRBV28 with TRBJ2-6; no clear D. The CDR3 covers 12 residues. CDR1 is MDHEN and CDR2 is SYDVKM in the germline V gene. V was shortened by 10 bases and J by 4 bases, with 8 bases between the two germline ends. CDR3: CATVSGANVLTF. The CDR3 DNA reads as TGTGCCACCGTGTCCGGGGCCAACGTCCTGACTTTC.

The rearrangement uses TRBV7-9 and TRBJ1-1; D is perhaps TRBD1 (6 bases). Germline values: CDR1 SEHNR, CDR2 FQNEAQ (reference sequence). This CDR3 has 14 residues. V was shortened by 3 bases and J by 2 bases, with 10 bases between the two germline ends. The CDR3 is CASSLGQTNTEAFF. CDR3 coding DNA: TGTGCCAGCAGCTTGGGACAAACCAACACTGAAGCTTTCTTT.

V is TRBV19 and J is TRBJ2-2, with 7 bases that match TRBD2. CDR1 is LNHDA and CDR2 is SQIVND in the germline V gene (reference sequence). The trim removed 4 bases at V and 7 bases at J, leaving 6 bases unmatched. The CDR3 spans 14 residues. The CDR3 bases are TGTGCCAGTAGTACCACGGGAGGACTCGGGGAGCTGTTTTTT. This encodes CASSTTGGLGELFF.